Listed below are T cell receptor beta chains from one sample, sequenced in a study of molecular identifiers for immune sequencing clone quantification. MiXCR, run by TCRdb on the PCR reads, gives a single entry per CDR3 protein. The table lists around 470,000 distinct CDR3 sequences, over 20% of them singletons. The material sequenced was naive CD8+ T cells from blood, with Jurkat cell RNA spiked in. All receptors derive from a human donor in good health. Some libraries in this study had Jurkat cell RNA spiked in. CDR3s include the opening cysteine and the closing phenylalanine or tryptophan.

>TRBV6-5
CASSYSKSTVEVTQYF
>TRBV6-5
CASSYSMGVGEQYF
>TRBV6-6
CASSYSRLAGGTDTQYF
>TRBV27
CASSLSGRGWYEQYF
>TRBV12-3/TRBV12-4
CASSLEITGGEQFF
>TRBV2
CASSDRSPFTDTQYF
>TRBV5-1
CASSTGRGEKLFF
>TRBV5-1
CASSLDQAAANYEQYF
>TRBV12-3/TRBV12-4
CAVYPGGPADTQYF
>TRBV7-9
CASSETGMNTGELFF
>TRBV6-6
CASSSKQGHYEQYF
>TRBV5-6
CASSLEGLMDTQYF